This T cell receptor beta chain was sequenced in a study of early T cells in non-severe SARS-CoV-2 infection. This clonotype was detected only a few times. The antigen remains unidentified. Whole-study results and caveats: The matching step, a VDJdb search, favored anti-spike CD8 responses and missed private and CD4 specificities.

The CDR3 has 13 amino acids. Germline V gene lookup returns CDR1 MNHEY and CDR2 SMNVEV (reference sequence). Trimming took 5 bases from V and 3 from J, leaving 10 bases between them. TCRdb independently ran MiXCR on the 5' RACE reads; one entry per CDR3 protein. The sample lists roughly 80,000 distinct CDR3 sequences, about 14% occurring once. The clonotype originates from an adult who was a healthcare worker with PCR-confirmed SARS-CoV-2 infection or an uninfected control (not recorded which). The sequencing input was whole blood. The chain is built from TRBV27 and TRBJ1-1, with a possible D match to TRBD1 (5 bases). The chain's CDR3 is CASSIVRDTEAFF. Here the CDR3 DNA reads TGTGCCAGCAGTATCGTCAGGGACACTGAAGCTTTCTTT.